This T cell receptor (beta chain) was identified during a study of cytomegalovirus exposure and HLA in healthy donors. Primers included in the PCR were 60 Vbeta and 13 Jbeta primers. Profiling relied on immunoSEQ multiplex PCR, and the TCRdb table lists in-frame clones only, not all of them. The repertoire holds some 110,000 clones, with 79% as singletons. J lost 5 bases, V lost 5 bases, and 5 bases had no gene match. The CDR3 covers 15 residues. The germline CDR1 and CDR2 sequences are SGHNT and YENEEA. The V gene is TRBV11-3, the J gene TRBJ2-2; 10 bases agree with TRBD1. Material: PBMCs. This clonotype originated in a man aged 25-40 years in good health and CMV-seropositive. CDR3 coding DNA: TGTGCCAGCAGCCCCCGGGGACAGGGGACCGGGGAGCTGTTTTTT. Its protein product is CASSPRGQGTGELFF.